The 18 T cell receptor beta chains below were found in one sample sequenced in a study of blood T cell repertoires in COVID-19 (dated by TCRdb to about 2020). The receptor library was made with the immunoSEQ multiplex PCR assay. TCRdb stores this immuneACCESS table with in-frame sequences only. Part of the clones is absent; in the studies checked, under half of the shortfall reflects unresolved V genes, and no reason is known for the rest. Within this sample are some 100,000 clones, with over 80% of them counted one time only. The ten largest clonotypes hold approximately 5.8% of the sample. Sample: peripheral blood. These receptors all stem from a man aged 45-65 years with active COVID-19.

The CDR3 DNA reads as TGTGCCAGCAGCCAAGATCCGGGGACTGGAAACACCATATATTTT. Translated, it gives CASSQDPGTGNTIYF. J is TRBJ1-3 and V is TRBV4-2; D uncertain. In germline, CDR1 is LGHNA, CDR2 YNFKEQ. The CDR3 is 15 amino acids. V was trimmed by 0 bases and J by 2 bases, leaving 8 bases between them.

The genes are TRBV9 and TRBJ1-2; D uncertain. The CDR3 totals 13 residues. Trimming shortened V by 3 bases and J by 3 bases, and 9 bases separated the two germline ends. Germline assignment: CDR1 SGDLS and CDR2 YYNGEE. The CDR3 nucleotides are TGTGCCAGCAGCGCGGGGTGGGACTATGGCTACACCTTC. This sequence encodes CASSAGWDYGYTF.

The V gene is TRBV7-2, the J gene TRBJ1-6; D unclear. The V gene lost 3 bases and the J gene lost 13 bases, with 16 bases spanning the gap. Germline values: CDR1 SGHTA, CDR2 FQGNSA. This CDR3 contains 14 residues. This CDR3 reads CASSFGLYSDPLHF. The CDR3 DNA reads TGTGCCAGCAGCTTTGGACTCTACTCGGATCCCCTCCACTTT. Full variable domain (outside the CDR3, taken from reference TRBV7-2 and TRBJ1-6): GAGVSQSPSNKVTEKGKDVELRCDPISGHTALYWYRQSLGQGLEFLIYFQGNSAPDKSGLPSDRFSAERTGGSVSTLTIQRTQQEDSAVYLCASSFGLYSDPLHFGNGTRLTVT.

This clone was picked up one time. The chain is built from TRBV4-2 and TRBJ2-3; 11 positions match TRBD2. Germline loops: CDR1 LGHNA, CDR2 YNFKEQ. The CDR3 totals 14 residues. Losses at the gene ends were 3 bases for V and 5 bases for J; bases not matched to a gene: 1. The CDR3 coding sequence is TGTGCCAGCAGCCAGACTAGCGGGGAAGATACGCAGTATTTT. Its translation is CASSQTSGEDTQYF.

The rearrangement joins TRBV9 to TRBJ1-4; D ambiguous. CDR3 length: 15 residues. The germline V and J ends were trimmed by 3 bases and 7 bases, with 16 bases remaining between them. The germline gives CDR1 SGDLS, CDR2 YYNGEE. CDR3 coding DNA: TGTGCCAGCAGCGGAACACCCCAAGGAGGTGAAAAACTGTTTTTT. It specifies CASSGTPQGGEKLFF.

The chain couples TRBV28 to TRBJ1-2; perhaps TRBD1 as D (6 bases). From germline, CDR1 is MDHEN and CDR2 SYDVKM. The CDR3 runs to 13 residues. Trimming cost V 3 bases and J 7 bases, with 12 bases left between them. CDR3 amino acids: CASSFSGAGGYTF. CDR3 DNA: TGTGCCAGCAGTTTTTCAGGGGCGGGTGGCTACACCTTC.

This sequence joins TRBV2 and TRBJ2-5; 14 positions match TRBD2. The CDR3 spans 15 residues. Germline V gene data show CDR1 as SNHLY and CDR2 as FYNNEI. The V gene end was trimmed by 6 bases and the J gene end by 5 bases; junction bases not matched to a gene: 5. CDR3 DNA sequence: TGTGCCAGCAGGGCGGGACTAGCGGGAGTGGAGACCCAGTACTTC. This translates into CASRAGLAGVETQYF.

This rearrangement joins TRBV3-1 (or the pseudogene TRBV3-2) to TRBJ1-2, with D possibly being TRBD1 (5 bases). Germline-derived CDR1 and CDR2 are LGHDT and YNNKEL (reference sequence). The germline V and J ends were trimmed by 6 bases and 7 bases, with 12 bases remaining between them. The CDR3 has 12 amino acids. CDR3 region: CASSSGTAGYTF. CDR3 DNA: TGTGCCAGCAGTTCGGGGACTGCTGGCTACACCTTC.

Here the CDR3 DNA reads TGCGCCAGCAGCTTGGCACCCGGGGGTGAGCAGTTCTTC. Residues: CASSLAPGGEQFF. This chain links TRBV5-1 with TRBJ2-1; D perhaps matches TRBD2 (6 bases). This CDR3 has 13 amino acids. The germline V and J ends were trimmed by 0 bases and 9 bases, with 10 bases remaining between them. Germline V gene lookup returns CDR1 SGHRS and CDR2 YFSETQ.

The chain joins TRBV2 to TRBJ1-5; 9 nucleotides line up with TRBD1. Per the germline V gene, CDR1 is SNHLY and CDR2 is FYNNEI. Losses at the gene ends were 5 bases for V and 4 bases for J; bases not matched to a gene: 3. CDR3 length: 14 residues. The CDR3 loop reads CASSKTGGNQPQHF. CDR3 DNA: TGTGCCAGCAGTAAGACAGGGGGGAATCAGCCCCAGCATTTT.

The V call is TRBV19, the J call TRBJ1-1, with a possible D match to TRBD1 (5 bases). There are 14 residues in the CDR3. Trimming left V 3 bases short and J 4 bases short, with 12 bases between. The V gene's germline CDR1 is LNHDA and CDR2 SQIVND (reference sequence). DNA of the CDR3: TGTGCCAGTAGTATTCCGGGGAGGGGCACTGAAGCTTTCTTT. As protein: CASSIPGRGTEAFF.

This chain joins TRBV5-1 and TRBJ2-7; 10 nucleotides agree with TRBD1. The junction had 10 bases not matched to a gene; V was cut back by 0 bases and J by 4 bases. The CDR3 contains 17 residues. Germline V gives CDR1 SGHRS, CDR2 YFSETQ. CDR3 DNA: TGCGCCAGCAGCTTGGGAACGACAGGGGGCGCAACGTACGAGCAGTACTTC. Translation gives CASSLGTTGGATYEQYF.

CDR3 sequence reads: CASSQATTGIQYF. CDR3 nucleotides: TGTGCCAGCAGCCAAGCCACCACTGGCATTCAGTACTTC. This chain links TRBV14 with TRBJ2-4; D is ambiguous. V was pared by 1 base and J by 9 bases, with 10 bases between. CDR1 SGHDN and CDR2 FVKESK come from the germline V gene. CDR3 size: 13 residues.

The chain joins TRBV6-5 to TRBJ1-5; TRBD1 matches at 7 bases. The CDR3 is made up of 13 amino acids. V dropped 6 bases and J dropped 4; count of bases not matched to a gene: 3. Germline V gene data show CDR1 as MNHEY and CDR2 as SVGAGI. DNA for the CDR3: TGTGCCAGCAGGGACAGGAGAAATCAGCCCCAGCATTTT. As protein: CASRDRRNQPQHF.

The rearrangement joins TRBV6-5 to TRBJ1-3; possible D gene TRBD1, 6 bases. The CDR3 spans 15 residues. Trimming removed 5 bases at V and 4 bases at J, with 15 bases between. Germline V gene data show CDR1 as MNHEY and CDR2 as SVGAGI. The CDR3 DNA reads TGTGCCAGCAGTCCAGAGGGGGGGATCGGAAACACCATATATTTT. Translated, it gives CASSPEGGIGNTIYF.

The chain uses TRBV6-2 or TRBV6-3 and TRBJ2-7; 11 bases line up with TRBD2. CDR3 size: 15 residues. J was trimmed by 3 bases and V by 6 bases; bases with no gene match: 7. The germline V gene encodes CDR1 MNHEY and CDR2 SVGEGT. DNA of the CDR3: TGTGCCAGCAGCCCCATAGCGGGAGGGCACTACGAGCAGTACTTC. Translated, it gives CASSPIAGGHYEQYF.

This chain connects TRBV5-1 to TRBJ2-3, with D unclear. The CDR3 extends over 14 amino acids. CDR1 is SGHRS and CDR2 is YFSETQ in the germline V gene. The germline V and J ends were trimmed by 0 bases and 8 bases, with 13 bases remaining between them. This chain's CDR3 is CASSLETGFGTQYF. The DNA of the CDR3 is TGCGCCAGCAGCTTGGAAACCGGGTTCGGTACGCAGTATTTT.

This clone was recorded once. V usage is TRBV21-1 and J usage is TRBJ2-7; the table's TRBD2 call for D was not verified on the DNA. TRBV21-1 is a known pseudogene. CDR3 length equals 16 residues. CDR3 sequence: CAVPGEGKHGGSEQYF. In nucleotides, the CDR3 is TGTGCCGTTCCTGGGGAGGGGAAACATGGGGGAAGCGAGCAGTACTTC.